These 10 T cell receptor beta chains were sequenced from one sample in a study of graft-versus-host responses after intestinal transplantation. Sequenced by immunoSEQ multiplex PCR; TCRdb stores in-frame clones only, minus some. Among roughly 34,000 clones listed, roughly 95% were seen once. These receptors' antigens are unknown. The source was unstimulated CD4+ T cells sorted from spleen or lymph node cells, collected before transplant. The receptors stem from a human donor who was the organ donor for an intestinal transplant.

The V gene is TRBV6-5, the J gene TRBJ1-1; D is uncertain. The CDR3 is made up of 16 amino acids. V was cut by 0 bases and J by 1 base, with 12 bases left in between. CDR1 and CDR2 (germline): MNHEY, SVGAGI. The CDR3 loop reads CASSYSSEISNTEAFF. The CDR3 nucleotides are TGTGCCAGCAGTTACTCTAGTGAGATCTCGAACACTGAAGCTTTCTTT.

The CDR3 region is CASSPEYRPNTEAFF. Written as DNA, the CDR3 is TGTGCCAGCTCACCGGAGTACAGACCGAACACTGAAGCTTTCTTT. The gene calls are TRBV18 and TRBJ1-1; D unclear. This CDR3 contains 15 residues. The V gene's germline CDR1 is KGHSH and CDR2 LQKENI. Trimming pared 3 bases from V and 1 base from J, leaving 12 bases between.

This chain connects TRBV30 to TRBJ1-4; the match to TRBD1 covers 8 bases. The CDR3 contains 15 residues. The V and J ends lost 4 bases and 4 bases, in that order; junction bases with no gene match: 8. Germline CDR1 is GTSNPN and CDR2 is SVGIG (reference sequence). CDR3 region: CAWTKGTGRNEKLFF. For the CDR3, the DNA is TGTGCCTGGACTAAAGGGACAGGTCGTAATGAAAAACTGTTTTTT.

V usage is TRBV2 and J usage is TRBJ2-1; tentative D call: TRBD2 (6 bases). Germline V gene sequence: CDR1 SNHLY, CDR2 FYNNEI. The CDR3 totals 14 residues. The V gene lost 6 bases and the J gene lost 7 bases, with 16 bases spanning the gap. Here the CDR3 reads CASRDLAPINEQFF. The CDR3 nucleotides read TGTGCCAGCAGGGACCTAGCGCCAATTAATGAGCAGTTCTTC.

The rearrangement joins TRBV30 to TRBJ1-6; TRBD1 might be the D (5 bases). Germline V gene data show CDR1 as GTSNPN and CDR2 as SVGIG (reference sequence). The V gene lost 4 bases and the J gene lost 0 bases, with 13 bases spanning the gap. The CDR3 loop spans 16 amino acids. CDR3: CAWKVGGSSYNSPLHF. CDR3 DNA: TGTGCCTGGAAAGTCGGGGGAAGCTCCTATAATTCACCCCTCCACTTT.

J is TRBJ1-2 and V is TRBV6-5, with a weak D call TRBD1 (6 bases). CDR1 and CDR2 (germline): MNHEY, SVGAGI. The CDR3 spans 15 residues. The V and J ends lost 0 bases and 4 bases respectively, with 12 bases between them. For the CDR3, the DNA is TGTGCCAGCAGTTACTCGCAGGAGGGGGGCTATGGCTACACCTTC. Residues: CASSYSQEGGYGYTF.

The chain uses TRBV28 and TRBJ1-6; D gene unclear. The CDR3 extends over 13 amino acids. Deletions cut 7 bases from V and 4 bases from J, with 8 bases between. Germline assignment: CDR1 MDHEN and CDR2 SYDVKM. CDR3 loop: CASISGYNSPLHF. The CDR3 DNA reads as TGTGCCAGCATATCAGGTTATAATTCACCCCTCCACTTT. Full variable domain (remainder filled in from reference TRBV28 and TRBJ1-6): DVKVTQSSRYLVKRTGEKVFLECVQDMDHENMFWYRQDPGLGLRLIYFSYDVKMKEKGDIPEGYSVSREKKERFSLILESASTNQTSMYLCASISGYNSPLHFGNGTRLTVT.

The CDR3 DNA reads as TGTGCCAGCCACATAGCCGCGAACACCGGGGAGCTGTTTTTT. Translation: CASHIAANTGELFF. The chain carries TRBV6-6 and TRBJ2-2; D is unresolved. The V gene's germline CDR1 is MNHNY and CDR2 SVGAGI (reference sequence). The length of the CDR3 is 14 residues. Trimming took off 8 bases at V and 0 bases at J, with 10 bases between the two ends.

The chain joins TRBV6-6 to TRBJ1-2; TRBD1 aligns across 9 bases. The CDR3 consists of 14 residues. Trimming removed 5 bases from V and 3 bases from J; junction bases left unmatched: 4. The germline V gene encodes CDR1 MNHNY and CDR2 SVGAGI (reference sequence). The CDR3 nucleotides read TGTGCCAGCAGTCCGGGACAGGGATACTATGGCTACACCTTC. Translated: CASSPGQGYYGYTF.

The chain joins TRBV30 to TRBJ1-4; possibly TRBD1 for D (5 bases). CDR1 and CDR2 from the germline V gene are GTSNPN and SVGIG (reference sequence). The CDR3 contains 13 residues. Trimming shortened V by 4 bases and J by 7 bases, and 13 bases separated the two germline ends. The CDR3 loop reads CAWTGGGSEKLFF. In DNA form, the CDR3 reads TGTGCCTGGACGGGGGGAGGGAGTGAAAAACTGTTTTTT.